These T cell receptor beta chains were read from a single sample in a study of identifying expanded T cells in peripheral blood. Clones were read by immunoSEQ multiplex PCR, and TCRdb kept only the in-frame ones, dropping some. The data contain about 83,000 clones, about 88% of them singletons. What was sequenced was blood. Receptors originate from a person between 18 and 75 years old in good health. Both conserved end residues are part of each CDR3. Fields, in order: J gene, clone size, D gene, V gene, CDR3 DNA, CDR3 protein. The D gene is left open where the match is weak. Clone size is not always given. Where it is, it says once, few, many or a class for expanded clones.

TRBJ2-7	.	.	TRBV27	TGTGCCAGCAGCCGGGACCACTCCTACGAGCAGTACTTC	CASSRDHSYEQYF
TRBJ2-2	.	.	TRBV6-1	TGTGCCAGCAGTGAAGGGGCCTACACCGGGGAGCTGTTTTTT	CASSEGAYTGELFF
TRBJ2-1	.	TRBD1	TRBV4-3	TGCGCCAGCAGCCGGGACAGGGGCTACAATGAGCAGTTCTTC	CASSRDRGYNEQFF
TRBJ2-7	once	.	TRBV6-6	TGTGCCAGCAGGCCTCTAGCAGGAGGGGACCACGAGCAGTACTTC	CASRPLAGGDHEQYF
TRBJ2-7	.	.	TRBV28	TGTGCCAGCAGTTTTTCCCGTGGTTGGTACGAGCAGTACTTC	CASSFSRGWYEQYF
TRBJ1-2	.	.	TRBV5-1	TGCGCCAGCAGCTGGGGACCGGGCGCGTCGGGCTACACCTTC	CASSWGPGASGYTF
TRBJ1-1	.	TRBD1	TRBV6-6	TGTGCCAGCAGACCCACAGGGGCGGCGAACACTGAAGCTTTCTTT	CASRPTGAANTEAFF
TRBJ1-5	few	TRBD1	TRBV2	TGTGCCAGCCGCAGGGGTACAGGGGGCAATCAGCCCCAGCATTTT	CASRRGTGGNQPQHF
TRBJ1-1	once	.	TRBV18	TGTGCCAGCTCACCAGGCCGGGGAGCGGAAGCTTTCTTT	CASSPGRGAEAFF
TRBJ2-7	.	.	TRBV27	TGTGCCAGCAGTTTATACGGCGCCAGGTACGAGCAGTACTTC	CASSLYGARYEQYF
TRBJ2-7	.	TRBD2	TRBV2	TGTGCCAGCAGTCAGATAGCGGGAGGGCTCGAGCAGTACTTC	CASSQIAGGLEQYF
TRBJ1-1	.	.	TRBV6-6	TGTGCCAGCAGTTACGGCATGAACACTGAAGCTTTCTTT	CASSYGMNTEAFF
TRBJ1-4	.	.	TRBV30	TGTGCCTGTAGGGGGGCCGGAGAAAAACTGTTTTTT	CACRGAGEKLFF
TRBJ2-4	.	.	TRBV2	TGTGCCAGCAGGACCGGTGGCGCAAACATTCAGTACTTC	CASRTGGANIQYF
TRBJ2-2	.	.	TRBV4-2	TGTGCCAGCAGACCCTCTCCCCAGGTAGCCACCCGGGACACCGGGGAGCTGTTTTTT	CASRPSPQVATRDTGELFF
TRBJ2-1	few	TRBD1	TRBV5-6	TGTGCCAGCAGCCTGCAACAGGGGCGTTCCTACAATGAGCAGTTCTTC	CASSLQQGRSYNEQFF
TRBJ1-1	few	.	TRBV7-2	TGTGCCAGCATGGGAAGGGGGAGATCCAACACTGAAGCTTTCTTT	CASMGRGRSNTEAFF
TRBJ2-5	.	TRBD2	TRBV7-3	TGTGCCAGCAGCCCCCAGGGAGGGGTCGACTTTGAGACCCAGTACTTC	CASSPQGGVDFETQYF
TRBJ1-2	.	.	TRBV30	TGTGCCTGGAGTATACTTGGGGGCGGAATGGCGTACACCTTC	CAWSILGGGMAYTF
TRBJ2-1	.	TRBD2	TRBV7-6	TGTGCCAGCAGCTTAGTAGGGGGACTAGCGGACTACAATGAGCAGTTCTTC	CASSLVGGLADYNEQFF
TRBJ2-3	.	TRBD2	TRBV30	TGTGCCTGGAGTAACGGGGGGGCAGATACGCAGTATTTT	CAWSNGGADTQYF
TRBJ2-7	.	.	TRBV23-1	TGCGCCAGCAGTCAATCCCAGTTTTATTCCCGGGACACCGTATGCTCCTACGAGCAGTACTTC	CASSQSQFYSRDTVCSYEQYF
TRBJ2-1	.	TRBD2	TRBV2	TGTGCCAGCAGGTATGCGGGAGGCTCCTACAATGAGCAGTTCTTC	CASRYAGGSYNEQFF
TRBJ2-7	.	TRBD1	TRBV27	TGTGCCAGCAGTCGAAGCAGGGACAGGGTAATCGAGCAGTACTTC	CASSRSRDRVIEQYF
TRBJ1-2	.	.	TRBV14	TGTGCCAGCAGCCAAGGACAGGCCTACTATGGCTACACCTTC	CASSQGQAYYGYTF
TRBJ1-2	.	.	TRBV6-1	TGTGCCAGCAGTGAACAGGACGGGGGCTACACCTTC	CASSEQDGGYTF
TRBJ2-7	.	.	TRBV28	TGTGCCAGCAGTTTATTTGGCCATATACCCGCAAGCTCCTACGAGCAGTACTTC	CASSLFGHIPASSYEQYF
TRBJ2-7	.	.	TRBV9	TGTGCCAGCAGCCTGGACAGCTGGGGCGAGCAGTACTTC	CASSLDSWGEQYF
TRBJ2-3	.	TRBD1	TRBV10-1	TGCGCCAGCGCCGACAGGGGAAAAACAGATACGCAGTATTTT	CASADRGKTDTQYF
TRBJ2-1	.	TRBD2	TRBV7-6	TGTGCCAGCAGCCCCGGAGCGGGAGTCGGTGAGCAGTTCTTC	CASSPGAGVGEQFF
TRBJ2-7	.	.	TRBV6-6	TGTGCCAGCAGTCGGAGTGGGGAGGGGGCCTACGAGCAGTACTTC	CASSRSGEGAYEQYF
TRBJ1-2	.	.	TRBV19	TGTGCCAGTAGTATATCCCGTTCTAGGGGCTACACCTTC	CASSISRSRGYTF
TRBJ2-2	.	.	TRBV6-5	TGTGCCAGCAGCCAACAGGTTTCCACCGGGGAGCTGTTTTTT	CASSQQVSTGELFF
TRBJ2-5	.	.	TRBV7-3	TGTGCCAGCAGCTCGGGACTGATACCTCAAGAGACCCAGTACTTC	CASSSGLIPQETQYF
TRBJ2-1	once	.	TRBV7-9	TGTGCCAGCAGCTTAGTCATCGTTTACAATGAGCAGTTCTTC	CASSLVIVYNEQFF
TRBJ2-2	.	.	TRBV14	TGTGCCAGCAGCCAAACCGGGGGCTTTAACACCGGGGAGCTGTTTTTT	CASSQTGGFNTGELFF
TRBJ2-1	.	TRBD2	TRBV4-2	TGTGCCAGCAGCCAAGGGCCTAGCGGATCCTACAATGAGCAGTTCTTC	CASSQGPSGSYNEQFF
TRBJ1-2	once	.	TRBV5-4	TGTGCCAGCAGCTTGGCGCAGGAAAACTATGGCTACACCTTC	CASSLAQENYGYTF
TRBJ2-7	.	TRBD1	TRBV11-3	TGTGCCAGCAGCCTCTGGACAGGGGGGGTCGAGCAGTACTTC	CASSLWTGGVEQYF
TRBJ2-7	.	.	TRBV6-6	TGTGCCAGCAGCTACTGGGGATCCGGGACCTACGAGCAGTACTTC	CASSYWGSGTYEQYF
TRBJ1-2	.	.	TRBV18	TGTGCCAGCTCACCAGCCCAGGGCAATTATGGCTACACCTTC	CASSPAQGNYGYTF
TRBJ2-7	few	.	TRBV5-4	TGTGCCAGCAGCTTGGGTATGGCTACCTACGAGCAGTACTTC	CASSLGMATYEQYF
TRBJ2-2	.	.	TRBV12-5	TGTGCTAGTGGTTTGGTACTGGGGACTTACACCGGGGAGCTGTTTTTT	CASGLVLGTYTGELFF
TRBJ2-1	.	TRBD1	TRBV29-1	TGCTTGGGACAGTCCTACAATGAGCAGTTCTTC	CLGQSYNEQFF
TRBJ1-1	.	.	TRBV2	TGTGCCAGCAGTGAAGACTGGGGTGAGACTGAAGCTTTCTTT	CASSEDWGETEAFF